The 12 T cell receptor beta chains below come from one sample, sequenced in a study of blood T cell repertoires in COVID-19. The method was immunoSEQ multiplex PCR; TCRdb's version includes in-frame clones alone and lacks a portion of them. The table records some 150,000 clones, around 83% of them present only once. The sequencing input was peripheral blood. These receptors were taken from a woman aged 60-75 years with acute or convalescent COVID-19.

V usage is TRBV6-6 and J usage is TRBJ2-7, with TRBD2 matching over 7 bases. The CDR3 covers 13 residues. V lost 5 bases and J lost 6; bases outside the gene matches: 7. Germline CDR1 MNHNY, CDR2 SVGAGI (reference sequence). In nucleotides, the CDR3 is TGTGCCAGCAGTCGGCTAGCGGAGGGCGAGCAGTACTTC. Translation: CASSRLAEGEQYF.

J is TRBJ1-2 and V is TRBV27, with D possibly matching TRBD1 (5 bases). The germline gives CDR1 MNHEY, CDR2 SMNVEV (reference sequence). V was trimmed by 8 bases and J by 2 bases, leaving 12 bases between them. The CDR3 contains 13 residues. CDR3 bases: TGTGCCAGCTCGGTTAGGGGAAACTATGGCTACACCTTC. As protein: CASSVRGNYGYTF.

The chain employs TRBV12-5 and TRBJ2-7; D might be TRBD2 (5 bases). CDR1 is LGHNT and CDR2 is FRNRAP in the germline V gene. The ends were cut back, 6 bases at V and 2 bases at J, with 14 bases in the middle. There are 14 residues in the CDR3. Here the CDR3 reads CASGPPGSPYEQYF. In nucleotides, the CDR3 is TGTGCTAGTGGACCTCCGGGGTCTCCCTACGAGCAGTACTTC.

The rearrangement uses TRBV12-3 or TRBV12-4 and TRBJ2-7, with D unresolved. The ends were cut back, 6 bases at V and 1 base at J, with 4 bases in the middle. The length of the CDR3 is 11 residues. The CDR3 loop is CASSQSYEQYF. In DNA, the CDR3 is TGTGCCAGCAGCCAATCCTACGAGCAGTACTTC.

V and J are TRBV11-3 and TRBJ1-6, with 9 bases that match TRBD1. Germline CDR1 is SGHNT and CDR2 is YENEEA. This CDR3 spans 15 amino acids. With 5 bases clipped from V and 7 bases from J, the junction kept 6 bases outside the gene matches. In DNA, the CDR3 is TGTGCCAGCAGCGCAGGAGGGACAGGGAATTCACCCCTCCACTTT. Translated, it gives CASSAGGTGNSPLHF.

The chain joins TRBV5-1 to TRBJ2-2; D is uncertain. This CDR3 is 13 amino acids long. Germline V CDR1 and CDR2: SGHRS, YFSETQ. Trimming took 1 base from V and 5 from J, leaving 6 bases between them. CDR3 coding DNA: TGCGCCAGCAGCTTGTCAGTAACCGGGGAGCTGTTTTTT. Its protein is CASSLSVTGELFF. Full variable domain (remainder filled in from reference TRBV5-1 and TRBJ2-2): KAGVTQTPRYLIKTRGQQVTLSCSPISGHRSVSWYQQTPGQGLQFLFEYFSETQRNKGNFPGRFSGRQFSNSRSEMNVSTLELGDSALYLCASSLSVTGELFFGEGSRLTVL.

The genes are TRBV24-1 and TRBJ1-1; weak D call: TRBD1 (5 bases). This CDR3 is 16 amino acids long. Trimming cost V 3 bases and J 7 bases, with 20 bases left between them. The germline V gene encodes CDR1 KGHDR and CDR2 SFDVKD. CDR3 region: CATSDNYRNPGGEAFF. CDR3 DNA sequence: TGTGCCACCAGTGATAACTACAGGAACCCCGGGGGTGAAGCTTTCTTT.

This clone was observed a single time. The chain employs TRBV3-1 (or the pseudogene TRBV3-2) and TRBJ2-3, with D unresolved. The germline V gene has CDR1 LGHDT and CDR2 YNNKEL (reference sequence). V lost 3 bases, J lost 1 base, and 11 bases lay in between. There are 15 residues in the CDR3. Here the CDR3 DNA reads TGTGCCAGCAGCCAGAGGCCCTTGGGCACAGATACGCAGTATTTT. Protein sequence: CASSQRPLGTDTQYF.

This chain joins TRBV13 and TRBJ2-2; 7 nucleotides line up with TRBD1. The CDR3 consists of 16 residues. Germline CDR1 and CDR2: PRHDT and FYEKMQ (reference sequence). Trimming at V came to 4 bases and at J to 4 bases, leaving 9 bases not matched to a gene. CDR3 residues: CASSSIGTVGTGELFF. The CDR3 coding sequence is TGTGCCAGCAGCTCCATCGGGACAGTTGGCACCGGGGAGCTGTTTTTT.

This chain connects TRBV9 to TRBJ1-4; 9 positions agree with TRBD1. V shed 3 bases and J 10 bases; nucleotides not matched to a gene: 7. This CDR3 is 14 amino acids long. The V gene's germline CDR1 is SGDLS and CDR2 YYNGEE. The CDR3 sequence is CASSGGTGWGKLFF. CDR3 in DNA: TGTGCCAGCAGCGGTGGGACAGGGTGGGGAAAACTGTTTTTT.

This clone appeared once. DNA of the CDR3: TGCAGCGTGACAGGGGAAGAGACCCAGTACTTC. This encodes CSVTGEETQYF. The chain employs TRBV29-1 and TRBJ2-5, with 8 bases matching TRBD1. J gave up 3 bases and V 6 bases, and 0 bases lay outside the gene matches. CDR3 length equals 11 residues. Germline CDR1 and CDR2: SQVTM and ANQGSEA.

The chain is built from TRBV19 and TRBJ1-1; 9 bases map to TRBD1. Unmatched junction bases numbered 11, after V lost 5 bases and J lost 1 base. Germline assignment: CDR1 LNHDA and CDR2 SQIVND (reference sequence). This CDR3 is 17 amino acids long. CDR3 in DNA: TGTGCCAGTAGTGGACGGGACAGGGCCCGAGGGAACACTGAAGCTTTCTTT. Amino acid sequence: CASSGRDRARGNTEAFF.